The source of this T cell receptor beta chain is a study of CXCR3-negative and CXCR3-positive naive CD8 T cells (dated by TCRdb to between 2019 and 2020). About the full investigation: In total, 130 million to 150 million TRB reads were obtained, corresponding to roughly 1.5 +/- 0.3 million reads per library. Data from some twelve donors, pooled across two independent experiments, went into the diversity and physicochemical repertoire analyses. Naive subsets from about five donors and memory cells from 3 donors were included in the TRBV-TRBJ cluster analysis.

Here is what the overall study found, with its caveats: Freshly isolated PBMCs were used for most assays because CXCR3 expression partially decreased after cryopreservation. Naive CXCR3-negative and CXCR3-positive cells from the same donor showed similar TRBV-TRBJ usage, whereas memory cells showed distinct patterns. TRB CDR3s from CXCR3-positive naive cells showed higher hydrophobicity (lower Kidera factor 4), lower energy, and higher strength and volume indices than CXCR3-negative naive cells. Because surface CD5, which has been linked to self-reactivity in mice, was comparable between naive subsets, TCR interaction strength was also inferred from TRB CDR3 physicochemical properties. Comparably high repertoire diversity was found in both naive subsets, whereas much lower repertoire diversity was found in memory CD8+ T cells.

Including cysteine and phenylalanine, the CDR3 has 14 amino acids. No coding sequence is recorded. The germline V gene gives CDR1 as SNHLY and CDR2 as FYNNEI. Turning to this clonotype: What this receptor recognizes is not known.

Sequencing used a NextSeq 550. The Human TCR Profiling Kit (MiLaboratory) was used to make UMI-labeled 5' RACE TRB cDNA libraries. The full amount of extracted RNA was used for cDNA synthesis, and the full amount of resulting cDNA was used for PCR amplification. Libraries were prepared in parallel using an identical number of PCR cycles. The authors' pipeline ran thus. With a minimum of two reads required per UMI, MIGEC and MiXCR pulled out about 50,000 +/- 10,000 unique UMI-labeled TRB cDNA molecules from each library. An average of 40,000 +/- 10,000 functional in-frame TRB CDR3 nucleotide clonotypes without stop codons was found per library. After each sample was downsampled to 5000 UMI-labeled TRB molecules, VDJtools was used to calculate diversity metrics such as normalized Shannon-Wiener and Chao1. Clonotype-size-weighted physicochemical properties of the central five CDR3 residues (interaction energy, strength, volume and Kidera factor 4) were computed in VDJtools. TCRdb reprocessed the reads, and each CDR3 protein sequence is entered once, without DNA. The authors' filters were not applied to this entry. The table kept for this sample lists over 95,000 distinct CDR3 sequences. The ten largest clones take up 0.35% to 0.4% of the sample.

For each CD8+ T cell subset, flow sorting was done in triplicate, and 300,000 to 350,000 cells per subset went directly into RLT lysis buffer. To exclude memory contaminants, naive CD8+ T cells were stringently defined as CD45RO-CCR7+CD27+CD95-. Peripheral blood mononuclear cells were isolated from buffy coats by standard density gradient centrifugation. Naive CXCR3-negative and CXCR3-positive CD8+ T cells were flow-sorted using a FACSAria III. Total RNA was extracted from sorted cells with an RNeasy Mini Kit. The chain links TRBV2 with TRBJ2-2; TCRdb's assignment of TRBD1 cannot be checked, as there is no DNA. Sequencing was done on a sample of naive CXCR3+ CD8+ T cells from blood. Interpreted using the paper, the cell subset or site label stands for: CD45RO-CCR7+CD27+CD95- naive CD8+ T cells expressing CXCR3 (TNR3+). The clonotype comes from a human donor in good health. Some clones in this sample may be carry-over from other donors' samples. CDR3 reads: CASRDRGNTGELFF.